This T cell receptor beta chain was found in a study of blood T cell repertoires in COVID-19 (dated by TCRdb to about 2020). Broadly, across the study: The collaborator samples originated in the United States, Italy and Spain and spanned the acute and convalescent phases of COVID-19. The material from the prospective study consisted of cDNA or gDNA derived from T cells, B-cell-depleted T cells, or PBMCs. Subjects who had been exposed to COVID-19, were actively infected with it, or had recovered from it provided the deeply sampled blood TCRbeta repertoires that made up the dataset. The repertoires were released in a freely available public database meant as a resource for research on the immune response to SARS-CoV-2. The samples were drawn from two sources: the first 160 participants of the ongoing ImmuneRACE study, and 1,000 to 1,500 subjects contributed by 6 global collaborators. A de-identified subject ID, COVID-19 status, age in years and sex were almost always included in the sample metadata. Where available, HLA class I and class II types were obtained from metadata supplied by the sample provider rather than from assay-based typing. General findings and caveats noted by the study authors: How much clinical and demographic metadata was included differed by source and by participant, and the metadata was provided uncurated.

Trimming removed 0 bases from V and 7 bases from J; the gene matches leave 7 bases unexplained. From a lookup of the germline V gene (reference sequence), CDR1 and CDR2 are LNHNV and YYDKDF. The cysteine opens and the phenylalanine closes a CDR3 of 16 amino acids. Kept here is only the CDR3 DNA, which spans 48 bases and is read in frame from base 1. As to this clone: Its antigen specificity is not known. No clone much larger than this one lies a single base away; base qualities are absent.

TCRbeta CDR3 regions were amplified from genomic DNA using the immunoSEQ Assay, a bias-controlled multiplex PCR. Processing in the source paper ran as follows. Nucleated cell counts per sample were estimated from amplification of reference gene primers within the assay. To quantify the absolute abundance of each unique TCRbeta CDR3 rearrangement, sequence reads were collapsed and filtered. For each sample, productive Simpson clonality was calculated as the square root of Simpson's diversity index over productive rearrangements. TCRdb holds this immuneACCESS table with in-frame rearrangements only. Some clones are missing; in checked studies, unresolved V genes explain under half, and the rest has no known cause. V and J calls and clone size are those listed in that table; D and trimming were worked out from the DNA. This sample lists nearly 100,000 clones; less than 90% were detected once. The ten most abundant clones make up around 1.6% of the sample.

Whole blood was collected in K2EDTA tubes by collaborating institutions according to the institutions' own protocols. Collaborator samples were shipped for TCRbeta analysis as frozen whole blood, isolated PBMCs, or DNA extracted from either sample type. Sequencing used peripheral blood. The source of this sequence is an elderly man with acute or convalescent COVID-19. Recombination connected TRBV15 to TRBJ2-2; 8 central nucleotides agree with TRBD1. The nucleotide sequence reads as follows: TGTGCCACCAGCAGAGACCACAGGGGGGTTGGCGGGGAGCTGTTTTTT. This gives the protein CATSRDHRGVGGELFF.